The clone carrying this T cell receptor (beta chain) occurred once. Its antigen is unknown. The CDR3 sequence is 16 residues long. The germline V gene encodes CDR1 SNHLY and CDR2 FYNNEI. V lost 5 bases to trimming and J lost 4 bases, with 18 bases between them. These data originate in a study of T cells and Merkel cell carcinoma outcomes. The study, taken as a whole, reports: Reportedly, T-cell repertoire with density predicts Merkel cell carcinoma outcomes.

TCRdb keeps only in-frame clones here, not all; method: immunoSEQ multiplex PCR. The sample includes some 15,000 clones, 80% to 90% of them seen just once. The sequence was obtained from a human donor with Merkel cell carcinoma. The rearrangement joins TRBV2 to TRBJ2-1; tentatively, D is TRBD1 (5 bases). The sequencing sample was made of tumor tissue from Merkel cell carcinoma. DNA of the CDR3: TGTGCCAGCAGTTCTAACCAGGGTAGGGCGTACAATGAGCAGTTCTTC. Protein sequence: CASSSNQGRAYNEQFF.